This is a list of T cell receptor beta chains from one sample in a study of shared clonotypes between healthy human individuals. The protocol was immunoSEQ multiplex PCR, while the TCRdb copy is restricted to in-frame clones and leaves out a portion. The repertoire holds some 2,000,000 clones, with about 95% as singletons. The sequenced material came from naive CD8+ T cells sorted from blood. These receptors originate from a man younger than 30 in good health. Each CDR3 is given with its conserved first and last residue. Fields, in order: V gene, clone size, CDR3 length, D gene, J gene, CDR3 DNA, CDR3 protein. D genes are given only for firm matches. A row's size may be missing; if present it is once, few, many or a size class.

v_gene: TRBV4-1
abundance: NA
len: 14
d_gene: NA
j_gene: TRBJ2-1
CDR3nt: TGCGCCAGCAGCCAAGAGTGGCAGAACAATGAGCAGTTCTTC
CDR3aa: CASSQEWQNNEQFF

v_gene: TRBV29-1
abundance: NA
len: 13
d_gene: NA
j_gene: TRBJ2-7
CDR3nt: TGCAGCGTCGGCCCTTCCCAGGGAGGCGAGCAGTACTTC
CDR3aa: CSVGPSQGGEQYF

v_gene: TRBV11-2
abundance: NA
len: 15
d_gene: NA
j_gene: TRBJ1-4
CDR3nt: TGTGCCAGCAGCCCCTGGGACACGGATAATGAAAAACTGTTTTTT
CDR3aa: CASSPWDTDNEKLFF

v_gene: TRBV6-6
abundance: NA
len: 12
d_gene: NA
j_gene: TRBJ2-7
CDR3nt: TGTGCCAGCGGAGACGGACCCTACGAGCAGTACTTC
CDR3aa: CASGDGPYEQYF

v_gene: TRBV6-5
abundance: NA
len: 14
d_gene: NA
j_gene: TRBJ1-2
CDR3nt: TGTGCCAGCAGCCCCCCTGATACGGAATATGGCTACACCTTC
CDR3aa: CASSPPDTEYGYTF

v_gene: TRBV10-3
abundance: NA
len: 14
d_gene: NA
j_gene: TRBJ1-2
CDR3nt: TGTGCCATCAGTGACCCGGACAGTGTATATGGCTACACCTTC
CDR3aa: CAISDPDSVYGYTF

v_gene: TRBV27
abundance: NA
len: 12
d_gene: NA
j_gene: TRBJ2-1
CDR3nt: TGTGCCAGCAGTTTTTTGGGGATTGAGCAGTTCTTC
CDR3aa: CASSFLGIEQFF

v_gene: TRBV7-9
abundance: NA
len: 13
d_gene: TRBD2
j_gene: TRBJ2-7
CDR3nt: TGTGCCAGCAGTACGGGACTAGTGAACGAGCAGTACTTC
CDR3aa: CASSTGLVNEQYF

v_gene: TRBV27
abundance: NA
len: 16
d_gene: TRBD2
j_gene: TRBJ2-3
CDR3nt: TGTGCCAGCAGTCCGGGGACTAGCGGGAGCACAGATACGCAGTATTTT
CDR3aa: CASSPGTSGSTDTQYF

v_gene: TRBV21-1
abundance: NA
len: 12
d_gene: NA
j_gene: TRBJ2-7
CDR3nt: TGTGCCAGCAACCAGGGGTCGGGGGAGCAGTACTTC
CDR3aa: CASNQGSGEQYF

v_gene: TRBV9
abundance: once
len: 12
d_gene: NA
j_gene: TRBJ2-2
CDR3nt: TGTGCCAGCAGAGGGGACACCGGGGAGCTGTTTTTT
CDR3aa: CASRGDTGELFF

v_gene: TRBV10-1
abundance: NA
len: 14
d_gene: NA
j_gene: TRBJ2-1
CDR3nt: TGCGCCAGCTCCACGGACGGCAGTTTGGTTGAGCAGTTCTTC
CDR3aa: CASSTDGSLVEQFF

v_gene: TRBV2
abundance: NA
len: 13
d_gene: NA
j_gene: TRBJ2-1
CDR3nt: TGTGCCAGCAGTGAAAGTTTGGGATATGAGCAGTTCTTC
CDR3aa: CASSESLGYEQFF

v_gene: TRBV15
abundance: NA
len: 17
d_gene: NA
j_gene: TRBJ1-2
CDR3nt: TGTGCCACCAGCAGAGATGGGGAAGGGCCTGCTAACTATGGCTACACCTTC
CDR3aa: CATSRDGEGPANYGYTF

v_gene: TRBV28
abundance: NA
len: 16
d_gene: NA
j_gene: TRBJ2-3
CDR3nt: TGTGCCAGCGGCGTGGGCGGGGATCCTAGCACAGATACGCAGTATTTT
CDR3aa: CASGVGGDPSTDTQYF

v_gene: TRBV6-1
abundance: NA
len: 18
d_gene: NA
j_gene: TRBJ1-5
CDR3nt: TGTGCCAGCAGTGTTGAAATAACCGGGACGCCGAACAATCAGCCCCAGCATTTT
CDR3aa: CASSVEITGTPNNQPQHF